This T cell receptor (beta chain) appears in the sequencing data of a study of cytomegalovirus exposure and HLA in healthy donors. This clone was seen a handful of times. Germline V gene sequence: CDR1 ENHRY, CDR2 SYGVKD. The ends were cut back, 8 bases at V and 6 bases at J, with 13 bases in the middle. There are 12 residues in the CDR3. Use of 60 Vbeta and 13 Jbeta primers characterized the PCR. The data were produced by immunoSEQ multiplex PCR, yet TCRdb's version contains in-frame clones alone and is incomplete. The sample carries approximately 150,000 clones, roughly 70% recorded once. Sequencing was done on a sample of PBMCs. The receptor comes from a woman younger than 45 in good health and CMV-seronegative. The V and J genes are TRBV10-3 and TRBJ1-2; D perhaps matches TRBD1 (5 bases). The CDR3 sequence is CAIGMGGNGYTF. CDR3 nucleotide sequence: TGTGCCATCGGCATGGGGGGAAATGGCTACACCTTC.